This T cell receptor beta chain is drawn from a study of blood T cell repertoires in COVID-19. Study-level information: COVID-19 samples from acute and convalescent phases originated in the United States, Italy and Spain. Sources were T cells, B-cell-depleted T cells, or PBMCs; the material itself was cDNA or gDNA.

In the authors' workflow: How many nucleated cells were present was estimated from reference gene primer amplification. Here immunoSEQ multiplex PCR was the method, and the copy in TCRdb shows in-frame clones only, minus some. The DNA was the basis for D and trimming; V, J and clone size are from that table. The sample lists hundreds of thousands of clones; 75% to 90% were seen once. The CDR3 is made up of 16 amino acids. Trimming removed 6 bases from V and 4 bases from J; junction bases left unmatched: 10. From germline, CDR1 is SGHAT and CDR2 FQNNGV. The clonotype originates from a woman aged 25 to 39 with active or convalescent COVID-19. Sequenced input: peripheral blood. The chain uses TRBV11-2 and TRBJ2-1, with 9 bases that match TRBD2. The CDR3 reads CASRAMIAGAYNEQFF. CDR3 in DNA: TGTGCCAGCAGGGCTATGATAGCGGGGGCTTACAATGAGCAGTTCTTC.